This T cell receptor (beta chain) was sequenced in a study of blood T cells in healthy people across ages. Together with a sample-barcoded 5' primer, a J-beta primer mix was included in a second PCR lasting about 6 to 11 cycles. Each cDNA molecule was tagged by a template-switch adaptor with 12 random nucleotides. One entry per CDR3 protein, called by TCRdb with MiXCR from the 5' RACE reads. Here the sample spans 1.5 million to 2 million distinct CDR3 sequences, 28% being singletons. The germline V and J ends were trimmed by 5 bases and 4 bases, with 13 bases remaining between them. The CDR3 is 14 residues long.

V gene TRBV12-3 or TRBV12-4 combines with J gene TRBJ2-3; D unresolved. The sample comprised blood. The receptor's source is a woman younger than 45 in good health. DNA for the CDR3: TGTGCCAGCAGTCTAAAGTATGCCGCAGATACGCAGTATTTT. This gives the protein CASSLKYAADTQYF.